Shown below are 9 T cell receptor beta chains from a single sample sequenced in a study of blood T cell repertoires in COVID-19. Here immunoSEQ multiplex PCR was the method, and the copy in TCRdb shows in-frame clones only, minus some. The sample yields some 76,000 clones, approximately 90% seen once. Sequenced material: peripheral blood. The receptor source for this set is a man aged 55 to 70 with acute or convalescent COVID-19.

A single count supports this clone. The V and J genes are TRBV9 and TRBJ2-1; 9 positions agree with TRBD2. Germline V gives CDR1 SGDLS, CDR2 YYNGEE. This CDR3 has 16 amino acids. With V trimmed by 0 bases and J by 3 bases, 4 bases remained unmatched. Written as DNA, the CDR3 is TGTGCCAGCAGCGTAGTAGCGGGGGATTTCTACAATGAGCAGTTCTTC. It is translated as CASSVVAGDFYNEQFF.

The rearrangement joins TRBV5-1 to TRBJ2-1; unclear D gene. With 4 bases removed from V and 0 bases from J, the gap between germline ends came to 8 bases. Germline V gene sequence: CDR1 SGHRS, CDR2 YFSETQ. CDR3 size: 14 residues. The CDR3 loop reads CASSPPSSYNEQFF. CDR3 DNA: TGCGCCAGCAGCCCCCCGAGCTCCTACAATGAGCAGTTCTTC.

The rearrangement uses TRBV5-1 and TRBJ2-5; 14 nucleotides match TRBD2. The CDR3 totals 17 residues. V gave up 0 bases and J gave up 1 base; unmatched junction bases: 2. CDR1 is SGHRS and CDR2 is YFSETQ in the germline V gene. The CDR3 is CASSLAGTSGGQETQYF. The DNA of the CDR3 is TGCGCCAGCAGCTTGGCCGGGACTAGCGGGGGCCAAGAGACCCAGTACTTC.

This clone was counted only a few times. V is TRBV29-1 and J is TRBJ1-1; D remains unclear. CDR1 and CDR2 from the germline V gene are SQVTM and ANQGSEA. V shed 6 bases and J shed 4 bases, with 18 bases lying between them. The CDR3 has 14 amino acids. The CDR3 DNA reads TGCAGCGTCGGAGGACGGGGAGTGGGCACTGAAGCTTTCTTT. This sequence encodes CSVGGRGVGTEAFF.

The rearrangement links TRBV4-2 to TRBJ1-3; TRBD1 matches 7 bases. Germline V lookup: CDR1 LGHNA, CDR2 YNFKEQ. V was pared by 0 bases and J by 5 bases, with 7 bases of the junction left unmatched. The CDR3 has 16 residues. CDR3 DNA sequence: TGTGCCAGCAGCCAAGATCGGGCAGGGGGTAGAAACACCATATATTTT. Protein sequence: CASSQDRAGGRNTIYF.

This chain joins TRBV5-5 and TRBJ1-1; TRBD1 might be the D (6 bases). CDR1 and CDR2 (germline): SGHKS, YYEKEE (reference sequence). The length of the CDR3 is 13 residues. Trimming stripped 4 bases from V and 10 bases from J, with 17 bases between. In DNA, the CDR3 is TGTGCCAGCAGCCATACCGGGGGGCCGGGAGCTTTCTTT. Residues: CASSHTGGPGAFF.

This rearrangement joins TRBV10-1 to TRBJ2-2; 8 bases line up with TRBD1. CDR1 and CDR2 (germline): WNHNN, SYGVQD (reference sequence). The CDR3 length is 16 residues. V gave up 0 bases and J gave up 6 bases; unmatched junction bases: 6. CDR3 loop: CASSESRTGFSGELFF. CDR3 nucleotides: TGCGCCAGCAGTGAGTCGAGGACAGGGTTTTCCGGGGAGCTGTTTTTT.

The chain joins TRBV2 to TRBJ1-2; D possibly corresponds to TRBD1 (6 bases). Trimming stripped 5 bases from V and 3 bases from J, with 10 bases between. Looked up from germline, CDR1 is SNHLY and CDR2 is FYNNEI. The CDR3 extends over 13 amino acids. The CDR3 here is CASSPRGDYGYTF. In DNA, the CDR3 is TGTGCCAGCAGTCCCAGGGGAGACTATGGCTACACCTTC. The whole variable domain, filled in from reference TRBV2 and TRBJ1-2, reads EPEVTQTPSHQVTQMGQEVILRCVPISNHLYFYWYRQILGQKVEFLVSFYNNEISEKSEIFDDQFSVERPDGSNFTLKIRSTKLEDSAMYFCASSPRGDYGYTFGSGTRLTVV.

The chain combines TRBV5-4 with TRBJ1-2; D is uncertain. Trimming shortened V by 0 bases and J by 3 bases, and 6 bases separated the two germline ends. CDR3 length: 13 residues. The V gene's germline CDR1 is SGHNT and CDR2 YYREEE (reference sequence). In nucleotides, the CDR3 is TGTGCCAGCAGCTTGGGCGGGGACTATGGCTACACCTTC. As protein: CASSLGGDYGYTF.